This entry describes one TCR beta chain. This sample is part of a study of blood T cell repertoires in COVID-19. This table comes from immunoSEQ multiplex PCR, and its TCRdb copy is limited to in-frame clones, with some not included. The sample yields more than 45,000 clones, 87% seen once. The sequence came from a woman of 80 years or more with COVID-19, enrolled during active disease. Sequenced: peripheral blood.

The CDR3, as DNA: TGTGCCAGCAGCCAACAGGTTGGGGGCCCCTACGAGCAGTACTTC. Translated: CASSQQVGGPYEQYF. The V call is TRBV7-9, the J call TRBJ2-7; possible D gene TRBD1, 6 bases. The CDR3 is made up of 15 amino acids. The germline gives CDR1 SEHNR, CDR2 FQNEAQ (reference sequence). V lost 5 bases and J lost 2, with 16 bases in between.